This T cell receptor (beta chain) originates from a study of T cell responses to AZD1222 COVID-19 vaccine (dated by TCRdb to the early 2020s). With regard to the full study: AZD1222 recipients with second doses at about 4 weeks or about 12 weeks were pooled, because spike-specific TCR depth and breadth did not differ between schedules. TCR sequencing was performed for more than 230 trial participants, of whom 200 to 220 were given two doses of AZD1222 and around 26 were given two doses of MenACWY control vaccine. Enrollment into the trials was organized by age into subgroups of 18-55, 56-69 and 70-plus years, and those subgroups contained about 160, 30 and 59 TCR-sequenced participants, respectively.

In regard to this clone: Its specific antigen is unknown. No much larger clone is present one base from it, and per-base qualities are unavailable.

This specimen's time point label, interpreted: baseline before first vaccination. The vaccinee samples were drawn from two UK trials, COV001 and COV002, one of which was a single-blind randomized controlled phase 2/3 trial testing AZD1222 (ChAdOx1 nCoV-19) in healthy adults. Trial participant PBMC samples were collected at day 0 and day 28 after the second dose for TCRbeta chain sequencing. The CDR3 regions of human TCRbeta chains were analyzed by immunosequencing. On the study's bioinformatics: TCRs in the repertoires were matched against a reference library of SARS-CoV-2-specific TCRs that had been generated with the MIRA antigen-specificity platform. Breadth was defined as the fraction of unique TCRs that were SARS-CoV-2-associated. Depth was defined as the fraction of total T cells that were SARS-CoV-2-associated. Using the MIRA data, each spike-specific TCR was mapped to the spike region that the TCR reacts to and placed in a CD4 or CD8 class. Log10-transformed breadth and depth values were compared by one-way ANOVA with Sidak's multiple comparisons tests. TCRdb retrieved this table from immuneACCESS and kept in-frame rearrangements only. Not all clones are present; in checked studies, unresolved V genes account for under half, and no reason is known for the remainder. That table is the source of V, J and clone size, and D and trimming were worked out from the DNA. This sample is represented by over 85,000 clones; 81% of them were singletons. The ten largest account for roughly 4.5% of the sample.

The full study reports these points: After two AZD1222 doses, spike-specific TCR breadth and depth were significantly higher than at day 0 and than in MenACWY recipients. Most participants were white British and females outnumbered males, and the authors suggested that clonal diversity may have been underestimated. Reportedly, almost half of the unique spike-specific TCRs recognized epitopes lying outside the regions that are mutated in the B.1.351 and B.1.1.7 variants. CD4 TCRs associated with the vaccine covered the entire spike protein, and the dominant responses were in regions 160-218 and 743-854. Because no samples from the day 14 peak response were available, repertoires could be characterized only after the peak T cell response. The 56-69-year group was small, and its depth increase did not reach significance, likely because of low power. Only five to seven AZD1222 recipients were SARS-CoV-2 seropositive at baseline, limiting conclusions about previously exposed vaccinees.

Counted from cysteine to phenylalanine, this CDR3 has 15 amino acids. Just the 45-base CDR3 DNA is kept, in frame starting at base 1. The germline V gene (reference sequence) sets CDR1 to SGHKS and CDR2 to YYEKEE. After removal of 2 bases from V and 4 bases from J, the junction retains 6 bases not matched to a gene. The clonotype originates from an adult in good health. Sequenced material: peripheral blood, taken on day 0 of AZD1222 vaccination. Here the chain combines TRBV5-5 and TRBJ2-1; 7 nucleotides in the junction match TRBD1. The DNA sequence is TGTGCCAGCAGCTTTAGACAGGGTAATTACAATGAGCAGTTCTTC. Its product reads: CASSFRQGNYNEQFF.